The 20 T cell receptor beta chains given below trace back to one sample, sequenced in a study of shared clonotypes between healthy human individuals. Assay used: immunoSEQ multiplex PCR; TCRdb lists only in-frame clones, some missing. This table has around 1.6 million clones, 95% to 99% appearing once. Material for sequencing was naive CD4+ T cells sorted from blood. Subset denoted: CD45RA+ positively selected. These receptors were obtained from a man between 25 and 39 years old in good health.

The chain joins TRBV4-1 to TRBJ2-2; 9 bases are a match to TRBD2. The CDR3 is made up of 17 amino acids. Germline trimming cut 0 bases from V and 5 bases from J; bases unmatched to any gene: 7. Germline-derived CDR1 and CDR2 are MGHRA and YSYEKL. The CDR3 sequence: CASSQDVGLAETGELFF. For the CDR3, the DNA is TGCGCCAGCAGCCAAGATGTGGGACTAGCAGAGACCGGGGAGCTGTTTTTT.

This chain links TRBV5-1 with TRBJ2-3, with D perhaps being TRBD1 or TRBD2 (5 bases each). V dropped 5 bases and J dropped 4 bases, with 14 bases sitting between them. Germline V gene data show CDR1 as SGHRS and CDR2 as YFSETQ. The CDR3 spans 14 residues. The CDR3 region has the DNA TGCGCCAGCAGGCCCGGGACCGGAGCAGATACGCAGTATTTT. Translation: CASRPGTGADTQYF. The variable domain in full, with the rest retrieved from reference TRBV5-1 and TRBJ2-3, is KAGVTQTPRYLIKTRGQQVTLSCSPISGHRSVSWYQQTPGQGLQFLFEYFSETQRNKGNFPGRFSGRQFSNSRSEMNVSTLELGDSALYLCASRPGTGADTQYFGPGTRLTVL.

In regard to this clone: The same CDR3 can be traced to other DNA sequences in this sample. V usage is TRBV9 and J usage is TRBJ1-2; no clear D gene. V was shortened by 0 bases and J by 2 bases, with 5 bases between the two germline ends. CDR1 and CDR2 (germline): SGDLS, YYNGEE. The CDR3 consists of 13 residues. CDR3 sequence reads: CASSVAANYGYTF. The CDR3 region has the DNA TGTGCCAGCAGCGTAGCCGCCAACTATGGCTACACCTTC.

The chain is built from TRBV7-8 and TRBJ2-1, with D perhaps matching TRBD1 (6 bases). Germline V gives CDR1 SGHVS, CDR2 FQNEAQ. The CDR3 consists of 14 residues. V was trimmed by 1 base and J by 8 bases, leaving 12 bases between them. The CDR3 protein is CASSLDRVIDEQFF. DNA for the CDR3: TGTGCCAGCAGCTTAGACAGGGTCATCGATGAGCAGTTCTTC.

This chain connects TRBV18 to TRBJ2-2; 8 nucleotides align to TRBD2. Germline assignment: CDR1 KGHSH and CDR2 LQKENI. CDR3 size: 16 residues. V was pared by 2 bases and J by 5 bases, with 7 bases of the junction left unmatched. In DNA form, the CDR3 reads TGTGCCAGCTCACCAAGAGCGGGAGTTCAAACCGGGGAGCTGTTTTTT. Its protein product is CASSPRAGVQTGELFF.

The rearrangement links TRBV5-1 to TRBJ1-1; D gene unclear. V gave up 0 bases and J gave up 6 bases, with 12 bases separating them. The CDR3 contains 14 residues. Germline values: CDR1 SGHRS, CDR2 YFSETQ. CDR3 coding DNA: TGCGCCAGCAGCTTGGAAAGGCCGCCCGCTGAAGCTTTCTTT. Translating gives CASSLERPPAEAFF.

The chain couples TRBV6-5 to TRBJ1-2; no definite D call. The CDR3 covers 13 residues. Germline CDR1 and CDR2: MNHEY and SVGAGI. Trimming left V 6 bases short and J 8 bases short, with 16 bases between. The CDR3 region is CASRSLITIGYTF. DNA for the CDR3: TGTGCCAGCAGGTCCCTAATAACTATCGGCTACACCTTC.

J is TRBJ2-2 and V is TRBV6-6; D might be TRBD1 or TRBD2, each matching 5 bases. The CDR3 runs 15 residues. Germline CDR1 MNHNY, CDR2 SVGAGI (reference sequence). The V and J ends lost 7 bases and 7 bases respectively, with 19 bases between them. This chain's CDR3 is CASTAGTGLYGELFF. The CDR3 DNA follows: TGTGCCAGCACCGCAGGGACGGGTCTGTACGGGGAGCTGTTTTTT.

This chain connects TRBV28 to TRBJ1-5; D may be TRBD1 (6 bases). V was pared by 7 bases and J by 7 bases, with 17 bases between. CDR1 is MDHEN, CDR2 SYDVKM, per germline. The CDR3 loop spans 14 amino acids. CDR3 nucleotide sequence: TGTGCCAGCATGAGGGGGGCAGCTCCGCAGCCCCAGCATTTT. Translation: CASMRGAAPQPQHF.

The rearrangement joins TRBV6-5 to TRBJ2-5; possibly TRBD2 for D (6 bases). V lost 0 bases and J lost 5, with 13 bases in between. There are 15 residues in the CDR3. Germline V gives CDR1 MNHEY, CDR2 SVGAGI. CDR3 in amino acids: CASSYSQLAWETQYF. The CDR3 DNA reads TGTGCCAGCAGTTACTCACAACTAGCATGGGAGACCCAGTACTTC.

In its sample, this clone was seen a few times. The J gene is TRBJ1-1, the V gene TRBV6-5, with D possibly being TRBD1 (6 bases). CDR3 length equals 14 residues. Germline V CDR1 and CDR2: MNHEY, SVGAGI. V was pared by 1 base and J by 2 bases, with 8 bases between. Here the CDR3 reads CASSYWTDNTEAFF. The CDR3 coding sequence is TGTGCCAGCAGTTACTGGACAGATAACACTGAAGCTTTCTTT.

V usage is TRBV29-1 and J usage is TRBJ1-1; 7 nucleotides match TRBD1. The CDR3 has 15 residues. After removal of 2 bases from V and 7 bases from J, the junction contained 13 bases not matched to a gene. From germline, CDR1 is SQVTM and CDR2 ANQGSEA. DNA for the CDR3: TGCAGCGTTGAATCAAGGGGGCGATCGGGACTTGAAGCTTTCTTT. Translated, it gives CSVESRGRSGLEAFF.

The rearrangement uses TRBV5-4 and TRBJ2-7; D is unclear. The CDR3 consists of 13 residues. Trimming pared 2 bases from V and 3 bases from J, leaving 9 bases between. Germline V CDR1 and CDR2: SGHNT, YYREEE (reference sequence). Here the CDR3 DNA reads TGTGCCAGCAGCTTAAGGGTTGGCTACGAGCAGTACTTC. Translating it yields CASSLRVGYEQYF.

The chain combines TRBV10-3 with TRBJ1-1; 11 nucleotides agree with TRBD1. Trimming cost V 6 bases and J 3 bases; bases outside gene matches: 9. CDR1 and CDR2 from the germline V gene are ENHRY and SYGVKD. The length of the CDR3 is 16 residues. As DNA, the CDR3 is TGTGCCATCAGGGATAGGGACAGGGGGACGGACACTGAAGCTTTCTTT. This gives the protein CAIRDRDRGTDTEAFF.

About this clone: An end of the junction differs from the germline gene, which may be a read error. The chain employs TRBV18 and TRBJ1-5; possible D gene TRBD1, 5 bases. Germline assignment: CDR1 KGHSH and CDR2 LQKENI. This CDR3 comprises 15 residues. The CDR3 bases are TGTGCCAGCTCCCCACGGGGCACAAGCAATCAGCCCCAGCATTTT. Its protein product is CASSPRGTSNQPQHF. Full variable domain (missing parts from reference TRBV18 and TRBJ1-5): NAGVMQNPRHLVRRRGQEARLRCSPMKGHSHVYWYRQLPEEGLKFMVYLQKENIIDESGMPKERFSAEFPKEGPSILRIQQVVRGDSAAYFCASSPRGTSNQPQHFGDGTRLSIL.

The gene calls are TRBV18 and TRBJ2-5; possible D gene TRBD1, 6 bases. The CDR3 consists of 14 residues. V shed 3 bases and J shed 12 bases, with 20 bases lying between them. Germline CDR1 and CDR2: KGHSH and LQKENI. CDR3 region: CASSPLRGHYGEYF. CDR3 nucleotides: TGTGCCAGCTCACCGCTCCGGGGACATTACGGGGAGTACTTC.

This clone was observed once. The rearrangement uses TRBV7-2 and TRBJ2-3; TRBD2 aligns across 15 bases. This CDR3 is 17 amino acids long. V shed 4 bases, J shed 5 bases, and the junction held 7 bases outside the gene matches. Germline V CDR1 and CDR2: SGHTA, FQGNSA. In DNA form, the CDR3 reads TGTGCCAGCAGCTCCAGGACTAGCGGGAGGGGGGGAGATACGCAGTATTTT. Translated, it gives CASSSRTSGRGGDTQYF.

This rearrangement joins TRBV5-4 to TRBJ1-2; 7 bases match TRBD1. V lost 4 bases and J lost 5; bases outside the gene matches: 8. Per germline, CDR1 SGHNT and CDR2 YYREEE (reference sequence). The CDR3 has 14 amino acids. The CDR3 DNA reads as TGTGCCAGCAGCCCGAGGGACAGTCCTTATGGCTACACCTTC. Translation: CASSPRDSPYGYTF.

J is TRBJ1-1 and V is TRBV7-8; TRBD1 aligns across 7 bases. This CDR3 spans 15 amino acids. V gave up 5 bases and J gave up 3 bases; unmatched junction bases: 9. Germline assignment: CDR1 SGHVS and CDR2 FQNEAQ. The CDR3 region is CASSRLRGRDTEAFF. DNA for the CDR3: TGTGCCAGCAGCCGATTGAGGGGGCGAGACACTGAAGCTTTCTTT. The complete variable domain, with remaining parts taken from reference TRBV7-8 and TRBJ1-1, reads GAGVSQSPRYKVAKRGQDVALRCDPISGHVSLFWYQQALGQGPEFLTYFQNEAQLDKSGLPSDRFFAERPEGSVSTLKIQRTQQEDSAVYLCASSRLRGRDTEAFFGQGTRLTVV.

Worth noting for this clone: This same CDR3 is encoded by further DNA sequences in the sample. The rearrangement uses TRBV6-1 and TRBJ1-1; D gene unclear. CDR3 length: 13 residues. Trimming pared 6 bases from V and 4 bases from J, leaving 12 bases between. Germline lookup yields CDR1 MNHNS and CDR2 SASEGT. CDR3: CASSLRGSTEAFF. The CDR3 DNA is TGTGCCAGCAGCCTTCGCGGGAGCACTGAAGCTTTCTTT.